The 12 T cell receptor beta chains reported below all come from one sample, sequenced in a study of OX40 agonist ivuxolimab in advanced cancers. Using immunoSEQ multiplex PCR, the repertoire was profiled, and TCRdb retains in-frame clones only, with some absent. The sample has tens of thousands of clones, about 87% seen once. The specimen was CD4+ or CD8+ T cells sorted from blood, collected in a trial of the OX40 agonist ivuxolimab. The origin of the receptors is an adult with an advanced solid tumor such as melanoma, head and neck, liver or kidney cancer.

The chain is built from TRBV5-1 and TRBJ2-2; tentative D call: TRBD2 (5 bases). The CDR3 covers 14 residues. Germline lookup yields CDR1 SGHRS and CDR2 YFSETQ. The V end was cut by 0 bases, the J end by 5 bases, with 8 bases between. The CDR3 loop is CASSLVPGTGELFF. The CDR3, as DNA: TGCGCCAGCAGCTTGGTCCCGGGGACCGGGGAGCTGTTTTTT.

The J gene is TRBJ1-6, the V gene TRBV28, with D hard to call. There are 17 residues in the CDR3. Trimming stripped 4 bases from V and 0 bases from J, with 13 bases between. Germline V lookup: CDR1 MDHEN, CDR2 SYDVKM. Written as DNA, the CDR3 is TGTGCCAGCAGTTCGCAGATCATGGCCTCCTATAATTCACCCCTCCACTTT. This codes for CASSSQIMASYNSPLHF.

CDR3 nucleotide sequence: TGCGCCAGCAGCCAAGATCGGGGCATATCCGTCACAGATACGCAGTATTTT. Amino acids: CASSQDRGISVTDTQYF. The rearrangement joins TRBV4-1 to TRBJ2-3; D tentatively reads TRBD1 or TRBD2 (5 bases each). V was shortened by 0 bases and J by 2 bases, with 15 bases between the two germline ends. Germline V CDR1 and CDR2: MGHRA, YSYEKL. This CDR3 contains 17 residues.

The chain uses TRBV9 and TRBJ2-1, with 8 bases fitting TRBD2. Trimming cost V 4 bases and J 3 bases; bases outside gene matches: 0. CDR1 and CDR2 (germline): SGDLS, YYNGEE. The CDR3 totals 13 residues. The CDR3 DNA sequence: TGTGCCAGCAGCCGGGAGGGCTACAATGAGCAGTTCTTC. Protein: CASSREGYNEQFF.

The rearrangement uses TRBV28 and TRBJ2-7; D is unresolved. CDR1 and CDR2 (germline): MDHEN, SYDVKM. The V gene lost 4 bases and the J gene lost 3 bases, with 7 bases spanning the gap. This CDR3 has 12 amino acids. This chain's CDR3 is CASSSSFYEQYF. CDR3 sequence (DNA): TGTGCCAGCAGTTCTTCTTTCTACGAGCAGTACTTC.

This chain links TRBV6-6 with TRBJ2-2; 9 bases match TRBD1. Trimming removed 5 bases from V and 7 bases from J; junction bases left unmatched: 8. CDR1 and CDR2 from the germline V gene are MNHNY and SVGAGI (reference sequence). This CDR3 has 15 residues. The CDR3 here is CASSPGQGRVGELFF. DNA of the CDR3: TGTGCCAGCAGTCCTGGACAGGGGCGAGTCGGGGAGCTGTTTTTT.

This clone appeared once. J is TRBJ2-3 and V is TRBV19; D is perhaps TRBD2 (5 bases). Trimming took 6 bases from V and 0 from J, leaving 10 bases between them. Germline assignment: CDR1 LNHDA and CDR2 SQIVND (reference sequence). This CDR3 is 14 amino acids long. The CDR3 protein is CASRASGSTDTQYF. CDR3 nucleotides: TGTGCCAGTAGGGCCAGCGGAAGCACAGATACGCAGTATTTT.

In its sample, this clone was seen once. This sequence joins TRBV28 and TRBJ1-3; unclear D gene. The V and J ends lost 6 bases and 0 bases respectively, with 15 bases between them. The CDR3 covers 16 residues. Germline assignment: CDR1 MDHEN and CDR2 SYDVKM. The CDR3 DNA reads as TGTGCCAGCAGGACTACGGACGGATACTCTGGAAACACCATATATTTT. Translating gives CASRTTDGYSGNTIYF.

The genes are TRBV19 and TRBJ2-7; D gene ambiguous. CDR1 LNHDA and CDR2 SQIVND come from the germline V gene (reference sequence). V was shortened by 5 bases and J by 2 bases, with 13 bases between the two germline ends. The CDR3 consists of 14 residues. The chain's CDR3 is CASSRRLDTYEQYF. CDR3 bases: TGTGCCAGTAGTCGCCGGCTAGACACCTACGAGCAGTACTTC.

The J gene is TRBJ2-1, the V gene TRBV7-8; 10 bases map to TRBD2. The J segment lost 4 bases and the V segment lost 1 base, leaving 4 bases of the junction unmatched. The CDR3 has 16 amino acids. Germline CDR1 SGHVS, CDR2 FQNEAQ. This CDR3 is CASSLGAGGGYNEQFF. The CDR3 nucleotides read TGTGCCAGCAGCTTAGGAGCGGGAGGGGGATACAATGAGCAGTTCTTC.

The chain carries TRBV28 and TRBJ2-3; TRBD2 matches 7 bases. CDR1 and CDR2 from the germline V gene are MDHEN and SYDVKM. The CDR3 contains 15 residues. V was pared by 6 bases and J by 4 bases, with 10 bases of the junction left unmatched. Here the CDR3 DNA reads TGTGCCAGCAGCCATGGGGCGGGAGAGGCAGATACGCAGTATTTT. It codes for CASSHGAGEADTQYF.

This chain links TRBV10-3 with TRBJ2-3, with no clear D. V was shortened by 1 base and J by 5 bases, with 1 base between the two germline ends. Germline V CDR1 and CDR2: ENHRY, SYGVKD. This CDR3 contains 11 residues. CDR3 DNA sequence: TGTGCCATCAGTGAGTTAGATACGCAGTATTTT. Amino acids: CAISELDTQYF.